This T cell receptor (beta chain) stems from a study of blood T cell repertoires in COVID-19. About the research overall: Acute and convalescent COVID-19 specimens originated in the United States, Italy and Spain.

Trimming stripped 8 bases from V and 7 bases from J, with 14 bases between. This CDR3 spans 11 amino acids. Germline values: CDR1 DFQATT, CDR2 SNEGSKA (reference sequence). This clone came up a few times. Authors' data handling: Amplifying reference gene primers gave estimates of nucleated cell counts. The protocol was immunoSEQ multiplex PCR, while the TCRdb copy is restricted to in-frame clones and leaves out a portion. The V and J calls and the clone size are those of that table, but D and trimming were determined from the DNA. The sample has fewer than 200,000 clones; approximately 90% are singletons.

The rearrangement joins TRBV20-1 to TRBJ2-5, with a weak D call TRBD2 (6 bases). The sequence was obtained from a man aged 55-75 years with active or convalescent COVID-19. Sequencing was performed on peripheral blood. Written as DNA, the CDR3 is TGCAGTACGGTAGCGGTTGGGACCCAGTACTTC. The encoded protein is CSTVAVGTQYF.